Following are 14 T cell receptor beta chains from one sample sequenced in a study of T-cell reconstitution after alpha-beta-depleted transplantation in children. Preparing the TCRbeta library involved the use of unique molecular identifiers. TCRdb used MiXCR to reprocess the PCR reads, holding one entry per CDR3 protein. The profile shows about 600,000 distinct CDR3 sequences, under 15% of them singletons. The sample consisted of PBMCs, mostly from graft donor cells, taken 360 days after TCRalphabeta/CD19-depleted stem cell transplant. The receptors derive from a male patient aged 10-17 years who had a stem cell transplant for acute myeloid leukemia, so the T cells may come from the graft donor.

In this sample, this clonotype turned up many times. CDR3 loop: CASSAGDNEQFF. The CDR3 DNA follows: TGTGCCAGCAGCGCGGGGGACAATGAGCAGTTCTTC. V and J are TRBV9 and TRBJ2-1; weak D call: TRBD2 (6 bases). The CDR3 runs 12 residues. V gave up 3 bases and J gave up 5 bases, with 6 bases separating them. CDR1 and CDR2 (germline): SGDLS, YYNGEE.

In DNA form, the CDR3 reads TGTGCCTGGAGTGTACAACTAGCAGGGTCCAATGAGCAGTTCTTC. This gives the protein CAWSVQLAGSNEQFF. This chain connects TRBV30 to TRBJ2-1, with a possible D match to TRBD2 (6 bases). This CDR3 is 15 amino acids long. V was trimmed by 0 bases and J by 6 bases, leaving 15 bases between them. Germline values: CDR1 GTSNPN, CDR2 SVGIG (reference sequence).

J is TRBJ1-1 and V is TRBV5-6; no definite D call. The CDR3 has 13 residues. V was shortened by 0 bases and J by 5 bases, with 8 bases between the two germline ends. CDR1 and CDR2 (germline): SGHDT, YYEEEE. The CDR3, as DNA: TGTGCCAGCAGCTTGGGGGTTCGAACTGAAGCTTTCTTT. It is translated as CASSLGVRTEAFF.

V is TRBV2 and J is TRBJ2-1; no firm D call. Germline loops: CDR1 SNHLY, CDR2 FYNNEI. Trimming took 4 bases from V and 4 from J, leaving 20 bases between them. The CDR3 is 17 amino acids. The CDR3 loop reads CASSVIEPSDQYNEQFF. CDR3 DNA sequence: TGTGCCAGCAGTGTGATAGAACCGTCCGATCAGTACAATGAGCAGTTCTTC.

This clonotype appeared many times. The V gene is TRBV25-1, the J gene TRBJ2-7; D gene ambiguous. Germline V lookup: CDR1 MGHDK, CDR2 SYGVNS. This CDR3 comprises 14 residues. The V and J ends lost 1 base and 0 bases respectively, with 7 bases between them. CDR3 nucleotides: TGTGCCAGCAGTGAATTAGGCGGCTCCTACGAGCAGTACTTC. Amino acid sequence: CASSELGGSYEQYF.

The rearrangement joins TRBV20-1 to TRBJ2-2, with a tentative D call TRBD2 (6 bases). The CDR3 spans 15 residues. From germline, CDR1 is DFQATT and CDR2 SNEGSKA (reference sequence). Trimming stripped 2 bases from V and 1 base from J, with 11 bases between. The CDR3 is CSARKAGKNTGELFF. CDR3 sequence (DNA): TGCAGTGCTAGAAAGGCGGGGAAGAACACCGGGGAGCTGTTTTTT.

This clonotype has more than one count but fewer than ten. The CDR3 loop reads CATSDLQIEGIRNQPQHF. CDR3 DNA: TGTGCCACCAGTGATTTGCAAATCGAAGGGATACGCAATCAGCCCCAGCATTTT. V is TRBV24-1 and J is TRBJ1-5; D gene uncertain. This CDR3 is 18 amino acids long. V was pared by 0 bases and J by 2 bases, with 16 bases between. Germline V gives CDR1 KGHDR, CDR2 SFDVKD.

The J gene is TRBJ2-7, the V gene TRBV7-2; 10 bases align to TRBD2. The CDR3 spans 16 residues. Germline V gene lookup returns CDR1 SGHTA and CDR2 FQGNSA. V dropped 5 bases and J dropped 0; count of bases not matched to a gene: 7. The DNA of the CDR3 is TGTGCCAGCAGCCCATTTCCTAGCGGGAGCTCCTACGAGCAGTACTTC. Translated: CASSPFPSGSSYEQYF. Combining the CDR3 with reference TRBV7-2 and TRBJ2-7 gives the whole variable domain GAGVSQSPSNKVTEKGKDVELRCDPISGHTALYWYRQSLGQGLEFLIYFQGNSAPDKSGLPSDRFSAERTGGSVSTLTIQRTQQEDSAVYLCASSPFPSGSSYEQYFGPGTRLTVT.

To note about this clonotype: A much larger clonotype is one base distant, so this may be a read error. This chain uses TRBV24-1 with TRBJ1-1; perhaps TRBD1 as D (5 bases). Germline V gene data show CDR1 as KGHDR and CDR2 as SFDVKD. This CDR3 spans 14 amino acids. The CDR3 DNA is TGTGCCGCCAGTGATTTGGACTGGGGCGGGGAAGCTTTCTTT. Translation gives CAASDLDWGGEAFF.

This clonotype was counted between two and nine times. The chain carries TRBV28 and TRBJ2-7, with 12 bases lining up with TRBD2. The CDR3 spans 17 residues. The V segment lost 2 bases and the J segment 3 bases; nucleotides outside the gene matches: 8. Germline V gives CDR1 MDHEN, CDR2 SYDVKM. The CDR3 sequence: CASSLVSSGRGVYEQYF. CDR3 in DNA: TGTGCCAGCAGTTTAGTGTCTAGCGGGAGGGGAGTCTACGAGCAGTACTTC.

The genes are TRBV5-5 and TRBJ2-2; D is unclear. Germline V gene lookup returns CDR1 SGHKS and CDR2 YYEKEE (reference sequence). Between the trimmed V and J ends, which lost 0 bases and 6 bases, there was a span of 12 bases. CDR3 length: 15 residues. CDR3 nucleotides: TGTGCCAGCAGCTTGGACCGTCTCCTCTCCGGGGAGCTGTTTTTT. Translated, it gives CASSLDRLLSGELFF.

The chain uses TRBV15 and TRBJ2-7; TRBD1 aligns across 9 bases. Germline CDR1 reads LNHNV; CDR2 reads YYDKDF (reference sequence). This CDR3 has 15 amino acids. V lost 7 bases, J lost 1 base, and 8 bases stayed unmatched. The CDR3 loop is CATKKGQGLSYEQYF. CDR3 nucleotides: TGTGCCACCAAGAAGGGACAGGGCCTTTCCTACGAGCAGTACTTC.

This clonotype was counted ten times or more. J is TRBJ2-7 and V is TRBV29-1, with D perhaps matching TRBD2 (6 bases). The germline CDR1 and CDR2 sequences are SQVTM and ANQGSEA. The CDR3 is made up of 11 amino acids. Trimming pared 7 bases from V and 4 bases from J, leaving 11 bases between. CDR3 nucleotide sequence: TGCAGCGGTGGGACTGGTTACGAGCAGTACTTC. It yields the protein CSGGTGYEQYF.

This clonotype was seen repeatedly, ten times or more. This chain joins TRBV27 and TRBJ2-1; 14 positions match TRBD2. From germline, CDR1 is MNHEY and CDR2 SMNVEV (reference sequence). The CDR3 loop spans 18 amino acids. After removal of 1 base from V and 8 bases from J, the junction contained 10 bases not matched to a gene. The CDR3 protein is CASSLFVGTSGRTDEQFF. The DNA of the CDR3 is TGTGCCAGCAGTTTATTTGTCGGGACTAGCGGGAGAACCGATGAGCAGTTCTTC.